Reported below is one T cell receptor (beta chain). This clone was found once. It has no known antigen specificity. The record has no base qualities; no much larger clone is one base away. This sample was taken from a study of cytotoxic CD8 clonotypes in ibrutinib-treated CLL (dated by TCRdb to the early 2020s). About the study as a whole: The cohort had about ten relapsed/refractory and around 16 treatment-naive patients; some 17 were IGHV unmutated. Samples at response were collected after a median of about 11 months of treatment, with a range of about 6 to 40 months. Samples averaged roughly 260,000 productive templates and more than 85,000 productive rearrangements. All remission and progressive disease samples were collected while patients were still receiving ibrutinib. Longitudinal samples were obtainable from about 30% of the roughly 86 participants in the trial. Partial responses were observed in approximately 24 patients and complete responses in 2; after a median follow-up of around 68 months, remission was maintained in some 14 patients and progression was observed in about twelve. Cryopreserved peripheral blood mononuclear cells were obtained before treatment, at response, and at either sustained remission or disease progression.

What the time point label conveys for this sample: approximately eleven months on ibrutinib. Roughly 2.2 micrograms of genomic DNA were extracted from cryopreserved PBMCs for TCR beta library preparation. Longitudinal blood samples from CLL patients on ibrutinib monotherapy underwent high-throughput TCR beta sequencing. The patients took part in an open-label, single-center phase 2 trial of ibrutinib monotherapy. Broader findings and caveats from the paper: Clonality rose at ibrutinib response, remained stable during sustained remission, and dropped back toward baseline at progression. Lymph node repertoires were not examined, and the timing of sampling was not matched between patients in sustained remission and those whose disease progressed. Baseline clonality exceeded that of age-matched healthy donors and correlated strongly with circulating CD8+ T-cell counts. Public clonotypes were found to be uncommon and were observed to contract or remain stable during treatment; the increase in clonality was shown to reflect expansion of private clonotypes at ibrutinib response.

On a MiSeq, deep resolution sequencing aimed for a depth between 1 in 1 million and 1 in 200,000 T cells, with each clonotype covered around 10x on average. The immunoSEQ hsTCRB Kit was used to generate TCR beta libraries. On the study's bioinformatics: Data were analyzed with ImmunoSEQ Data Assistant and ImmunoSEQ Analyzer, with V, D and J genes assigned per IMGT definitions. Clonality was computed as one minus normalized Shannon entropy of productive rearrangement frequencies, ranging from 0 to 1. Only overrepresented clonotypes making up at least 0.05% of the repertoire of each patient were included in the public clonotype analysis. About twelve repertoires from age-matched healthy donors, obtained from immuneACCESS, served as clonality controls. TCRdb carries this immuneACCESS record with in-frame sequences only. Its versions omit some clonotypes, under half of them owing to an unresolved V gene in the studies checked, with the rest unexplained. V, J and clone size are taken as reported in that table, and D and trimming were inferred from the DNA itself. The sample data list approximately 140,000 clones, and around 90% of these were observed just once. About a tenth of the sample is held by the ten biggest clonotypes.

For CDR1 and CDR2, the germline V gene lists SQVTM and ANQGSEA. Spanning cysteine to phenylalanine, the CDR3 consists of 11 amino acids. Of the read, only the CDR3 DNA is kept; its 33 bases are in frame from base 1. V loses 0 bases of germline sequence and J loses 8 bases, and the interval between the two ends is 5 bases. The chain is encoded by TRBV29-1 joined to TRBJ2-1; too little of a D gene remains to name it. The clonotype was recovered from a human donor with chronic lymphocytic leukemia. The sample consisted of PBMCs, taken after 12 months of ibrutinib treatment. The nucleotides are TGCAGCGTTGAAGATCCTGATGAGCAGTTCTTC. This gives the protein CSVEDPDEQFF.